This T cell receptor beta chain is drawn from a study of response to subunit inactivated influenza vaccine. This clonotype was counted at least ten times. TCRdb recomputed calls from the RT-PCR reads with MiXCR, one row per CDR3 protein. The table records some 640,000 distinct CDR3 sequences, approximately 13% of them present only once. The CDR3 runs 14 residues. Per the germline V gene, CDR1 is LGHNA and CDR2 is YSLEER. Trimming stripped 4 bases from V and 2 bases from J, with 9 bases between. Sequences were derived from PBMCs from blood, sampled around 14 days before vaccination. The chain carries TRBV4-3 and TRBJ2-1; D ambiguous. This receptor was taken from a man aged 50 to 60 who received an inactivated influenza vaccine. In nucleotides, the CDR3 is TGCGCCAGCAGCCCGACGCGAACCTACAATGAGCAGTTCTTC. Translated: CASSPTRTYNEQFF.